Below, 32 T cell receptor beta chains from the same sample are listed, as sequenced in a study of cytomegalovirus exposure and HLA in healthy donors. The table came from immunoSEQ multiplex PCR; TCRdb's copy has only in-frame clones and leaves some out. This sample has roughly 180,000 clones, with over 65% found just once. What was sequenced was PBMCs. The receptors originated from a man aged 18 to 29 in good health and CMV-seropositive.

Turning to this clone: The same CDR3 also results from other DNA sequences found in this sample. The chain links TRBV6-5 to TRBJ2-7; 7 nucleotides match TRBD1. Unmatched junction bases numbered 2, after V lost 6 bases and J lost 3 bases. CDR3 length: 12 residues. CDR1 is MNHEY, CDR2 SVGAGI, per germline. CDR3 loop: CASSRGNYEQYF. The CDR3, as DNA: TGTGCCAGCAGCAGGGGGAACTACGAGCAGTACTTC.

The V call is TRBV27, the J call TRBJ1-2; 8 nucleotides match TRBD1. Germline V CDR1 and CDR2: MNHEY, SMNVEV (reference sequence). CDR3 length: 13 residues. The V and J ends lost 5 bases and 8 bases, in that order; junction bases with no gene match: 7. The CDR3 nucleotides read TGTGCCAGCAGTCCGGGACAGGAAGGCGGCTACACCTTC. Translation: CASSPGQEGGYTF.

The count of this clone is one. CDR3 amino acids: CASSQEGTGLNEKLFF. Written as DNA, the CDR3 is TGCGCCAGCAGCCAAGAAGGGACAGGGCTGAATGAAAAACTGTTTTTT. The V call is TRBV4-1, the J call TRBJ1-4; 9 nucleotides align to TRBD1. CDR3 length: 16 amino acids. The trim removed 0 bases at V and 5 bases at J, leaving 4 bases unmatched. The germline gives CDR1 MGHRA, CDR2 YSYEKL.

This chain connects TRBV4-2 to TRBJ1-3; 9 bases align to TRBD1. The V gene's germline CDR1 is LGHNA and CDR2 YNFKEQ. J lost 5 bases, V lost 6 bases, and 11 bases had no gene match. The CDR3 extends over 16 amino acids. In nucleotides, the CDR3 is TGTGCCAGCAGGAAAACAGGGGGCGGTTGGAGAAACACCATATATTTT. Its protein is CASRKTGGGWRNTIYF.

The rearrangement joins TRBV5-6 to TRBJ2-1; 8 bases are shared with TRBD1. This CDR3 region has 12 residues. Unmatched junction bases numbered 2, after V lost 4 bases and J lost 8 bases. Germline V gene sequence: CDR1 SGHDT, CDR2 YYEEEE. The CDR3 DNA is TGTGCCAGCAGCGTGACAGGGGATGAGCAGTTCTTC. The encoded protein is CASSVTGDEQFF.

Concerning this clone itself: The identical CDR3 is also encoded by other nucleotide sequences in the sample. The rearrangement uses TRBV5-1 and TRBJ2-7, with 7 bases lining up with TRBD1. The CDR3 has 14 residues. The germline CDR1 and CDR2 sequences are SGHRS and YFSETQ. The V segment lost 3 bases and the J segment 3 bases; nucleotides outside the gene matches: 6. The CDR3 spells CASSSRQGNYEQYF. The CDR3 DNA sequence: TGCGCCAGCAGCTCCCGACAGGGTAACTACGAGCAGTACTTC.

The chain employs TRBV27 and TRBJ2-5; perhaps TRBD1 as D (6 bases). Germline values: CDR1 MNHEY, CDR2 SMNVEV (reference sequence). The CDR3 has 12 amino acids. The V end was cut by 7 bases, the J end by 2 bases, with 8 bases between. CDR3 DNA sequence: TGTGCCAGCAAGGACAGACAAGAGACCCAGTACTTC. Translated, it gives CASKDRQETQYF.

The CDR3 DNA follows: TGCAGCGTCGGGACTAGCGGGTCATACTACAATGAGCAGTTCTTC. It encodes CSVGTSGSYYNEQFF. The chain joins TRBV29-1 to TRBJ2-1; the match to TRBD2 covers 12 bases. The CDR3 contains 15 residues. V lost 6 bases to trimming and J lost 3 bases; unmatched junction nucleotides: 6. Germline CDR1 SQVTM, CDR2 ANQGSEA.

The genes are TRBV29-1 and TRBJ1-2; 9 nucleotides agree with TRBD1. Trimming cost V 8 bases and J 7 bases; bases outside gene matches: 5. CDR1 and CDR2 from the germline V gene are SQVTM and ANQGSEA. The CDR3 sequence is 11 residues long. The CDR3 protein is CSFTGGSGYTF. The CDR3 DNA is TGCAGCTTCACAGGGGGCTCTGGCTACACCTTC.

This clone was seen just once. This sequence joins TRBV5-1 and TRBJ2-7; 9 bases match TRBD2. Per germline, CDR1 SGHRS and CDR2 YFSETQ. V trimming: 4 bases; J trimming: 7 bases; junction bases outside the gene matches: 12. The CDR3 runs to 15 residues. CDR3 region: CASSVVNSGSGEQYF. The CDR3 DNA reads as TGCGCCAGCAGCGTAGTCAATAGCGGGAGTGGAGAGCAGTACTTC.

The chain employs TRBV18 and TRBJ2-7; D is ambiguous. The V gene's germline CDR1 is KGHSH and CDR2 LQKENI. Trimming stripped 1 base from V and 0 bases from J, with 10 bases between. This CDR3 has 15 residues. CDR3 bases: TGTGCCAGCTCACCACTTATTAGGAGCTCCTACGAGCAGTACTTC. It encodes CASSPLIRSSYEQYF.

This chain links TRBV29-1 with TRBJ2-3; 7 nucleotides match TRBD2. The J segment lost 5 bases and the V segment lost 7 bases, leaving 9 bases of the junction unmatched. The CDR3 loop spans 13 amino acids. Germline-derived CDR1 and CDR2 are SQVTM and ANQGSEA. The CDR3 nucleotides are TGCAGCGGTTTGGGGGGAGGGGAAGATACGCAGTATTTT. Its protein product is CSGLGGGEDTQYF.

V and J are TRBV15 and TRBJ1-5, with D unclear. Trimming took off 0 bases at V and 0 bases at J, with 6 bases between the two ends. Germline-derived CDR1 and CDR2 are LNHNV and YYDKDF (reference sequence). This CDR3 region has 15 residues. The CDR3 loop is CATSRDRNSNQPQHF. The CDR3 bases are TGTGCCACCAGCAGAGACAGGAATAGCAATCAGCCCCAGCATTTT.

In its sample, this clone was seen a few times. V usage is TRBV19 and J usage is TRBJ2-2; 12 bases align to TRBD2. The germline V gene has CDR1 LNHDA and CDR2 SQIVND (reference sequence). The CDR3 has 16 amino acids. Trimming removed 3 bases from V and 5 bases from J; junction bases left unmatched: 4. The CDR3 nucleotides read TGTGCCAGTAGTATCGGGACTAGCGGGCAAACCGGGGAGCTGTTTTTT. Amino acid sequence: CASSIGTSGQTGELFF.

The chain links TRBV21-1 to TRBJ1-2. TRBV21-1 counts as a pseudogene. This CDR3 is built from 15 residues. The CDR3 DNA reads TGTGCCAGCACCCGAGTGGAGGGGAGAGTCTATGGCTACACCTTC. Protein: CASTRVEGRVYGYTF.

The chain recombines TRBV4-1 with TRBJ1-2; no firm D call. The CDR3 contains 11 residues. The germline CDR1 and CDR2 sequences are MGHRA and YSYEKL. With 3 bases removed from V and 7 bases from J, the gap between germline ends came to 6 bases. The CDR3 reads CASSQSAGYTF. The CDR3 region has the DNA TGCGCCAGCAGCCAGAGCGCTGGCTACACCTTC.

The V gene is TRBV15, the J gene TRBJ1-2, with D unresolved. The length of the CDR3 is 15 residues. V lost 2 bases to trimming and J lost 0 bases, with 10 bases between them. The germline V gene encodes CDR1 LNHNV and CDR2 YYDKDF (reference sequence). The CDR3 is CATSRHEGANYGYTF. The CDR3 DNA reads TGTGCCACCAGCAGACACGAAGGAGCTAACTATGGCTACACCTTC.

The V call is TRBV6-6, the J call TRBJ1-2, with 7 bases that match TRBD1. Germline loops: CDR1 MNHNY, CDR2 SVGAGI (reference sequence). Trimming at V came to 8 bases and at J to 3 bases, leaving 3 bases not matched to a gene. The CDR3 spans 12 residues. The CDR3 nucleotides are TGTGCCAGCGTGCAGGGGGACTATGGCTACACCTTC. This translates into CASVQGDYGYTF.

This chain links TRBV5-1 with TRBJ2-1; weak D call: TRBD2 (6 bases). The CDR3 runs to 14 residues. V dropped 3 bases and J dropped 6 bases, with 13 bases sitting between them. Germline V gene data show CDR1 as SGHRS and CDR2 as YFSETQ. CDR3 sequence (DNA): TGCGCCAGCAGCTGGAGGGATAGGGGCAATGAGCAGTTCTTC. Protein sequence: CASSWRDRGNEQFF.

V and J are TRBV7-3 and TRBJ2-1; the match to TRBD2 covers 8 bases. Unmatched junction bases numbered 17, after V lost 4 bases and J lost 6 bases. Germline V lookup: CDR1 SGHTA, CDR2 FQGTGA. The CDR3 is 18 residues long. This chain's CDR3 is CASSSLSLSGNSPNEQFF. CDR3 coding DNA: TGTGCCAGCAGCTCCTTGTCCCTTAGCGGGAACTCACCCAATGAGCAGTTCTTC.

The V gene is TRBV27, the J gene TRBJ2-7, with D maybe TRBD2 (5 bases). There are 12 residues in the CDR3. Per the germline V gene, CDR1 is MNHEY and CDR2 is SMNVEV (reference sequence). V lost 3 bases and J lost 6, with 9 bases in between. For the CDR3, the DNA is TGTGCCAGCAGTTTTGGGAGTTCCGAGCAGTACTTC. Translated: CASSFGSSEQYF.

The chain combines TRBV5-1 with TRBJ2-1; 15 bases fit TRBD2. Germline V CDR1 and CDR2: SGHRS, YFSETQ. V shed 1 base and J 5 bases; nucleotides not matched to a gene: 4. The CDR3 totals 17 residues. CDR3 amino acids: CASSLSGLAGGHNEQFF. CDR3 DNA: TGCGCCAGCAGCTTGTCGGGACTAGCGGGAGGACACAATGAGCAGTTCTTC.

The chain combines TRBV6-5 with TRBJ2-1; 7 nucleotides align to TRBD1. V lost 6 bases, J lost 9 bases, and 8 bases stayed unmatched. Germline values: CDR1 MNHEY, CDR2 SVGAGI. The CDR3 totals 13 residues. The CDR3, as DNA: TGTGCCAGCAGCCAGGGGGAGTATAGTGAGCAGTTCTTC. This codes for CASSQGEYSEQFF.

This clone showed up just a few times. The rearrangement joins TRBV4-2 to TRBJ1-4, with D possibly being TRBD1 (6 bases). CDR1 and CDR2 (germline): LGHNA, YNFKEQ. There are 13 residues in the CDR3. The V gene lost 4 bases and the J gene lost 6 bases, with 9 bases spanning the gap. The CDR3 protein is CASSPRQDEKLFF. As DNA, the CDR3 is TGTGCCAGCAGCCCAAGACAGGATGAAAAACTGTTTTTT.

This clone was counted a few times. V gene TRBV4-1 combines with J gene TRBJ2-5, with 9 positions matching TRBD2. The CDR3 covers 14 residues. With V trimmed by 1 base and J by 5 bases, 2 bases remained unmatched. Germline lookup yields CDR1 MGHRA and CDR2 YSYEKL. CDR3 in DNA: TGCGCCAGCAGCCAAGTAGCGGGAGTCGAGACCCAGTACTTC. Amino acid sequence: CASSQVAGVETQYF.

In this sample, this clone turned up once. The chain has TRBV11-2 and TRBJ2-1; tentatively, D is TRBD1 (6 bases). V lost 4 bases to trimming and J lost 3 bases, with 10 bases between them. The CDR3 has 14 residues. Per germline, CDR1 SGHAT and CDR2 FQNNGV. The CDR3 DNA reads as TGTGCCAGCAGCTCACCGACAGGCTACAATGAGCAGTTCTTC. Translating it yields CASSSPTGYNEQFF. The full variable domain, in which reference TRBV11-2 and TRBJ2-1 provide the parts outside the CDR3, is EAGVAQSPRYKIIEKRQSVAFWCNPISGHATLYWYQQILGQGPKLLIQFQNNGVVDDSQLPKDRFSAERLKGVDSTLKIQPAKLEDSAVYLCASSSPTGYNEQFFGPGTRLTVL.

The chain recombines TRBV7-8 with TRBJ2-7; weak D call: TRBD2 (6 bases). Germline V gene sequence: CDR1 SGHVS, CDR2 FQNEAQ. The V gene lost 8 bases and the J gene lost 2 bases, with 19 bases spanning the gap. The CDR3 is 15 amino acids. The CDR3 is CASQLGAGRTYEQYF. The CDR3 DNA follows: TGTGCCAGCCAGCTAGGGGCAGGGAGGACCTACGAGCAGTACTTC.

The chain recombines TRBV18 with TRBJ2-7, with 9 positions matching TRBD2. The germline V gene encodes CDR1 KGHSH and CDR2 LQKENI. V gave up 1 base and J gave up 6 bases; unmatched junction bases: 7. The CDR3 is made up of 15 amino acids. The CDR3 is CASSPRGLAGPEQYF. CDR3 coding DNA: TGTGCCAGCTCACCACGCGGTCTAGCGGGACCCGAGCAGTACTTC.

This CDR3 reads CASSLVTSGREVNEQFF. As DNA, the CDR3 is TGCGCCAGCAGCTTGGTAACTAGCGGGAGGGAAGTCAATGAGCAGTTCTTC. The V gene is TRBV5-1, the J gene TRBJ2-1; the match to TRBD2 covers 13 bases. The CDR3 loop spans 17 amino acids. V was pared by 0 bases and J by 6 bases, with 6 bases of the junction left unmatched. CDR1 and CDR2 (germline): SGHRS, YFSETQ. The whole variable domain, filled in from reference TRBV5-1 and TRBJ2-1, reads KAGVTQTPRYLIKTRGQQVTLSCSPISGHRSVSWYQQTPGQGLQFLFEYFSETQRNKGNFPGRFSGRQFSNSRSEMNVSTLELGDSALYLCASSLVTSGREVNEQFFGPGTRLTVL.

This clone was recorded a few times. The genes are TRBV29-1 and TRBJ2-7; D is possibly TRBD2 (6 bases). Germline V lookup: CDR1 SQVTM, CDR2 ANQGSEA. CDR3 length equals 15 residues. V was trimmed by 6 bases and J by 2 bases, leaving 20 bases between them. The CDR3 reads CSVQSGFGSAYEQYF. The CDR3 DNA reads TGCAGCGTCCAGTCAGGCTTCGGGAGCGCCTACGAGCAGTACTTC.

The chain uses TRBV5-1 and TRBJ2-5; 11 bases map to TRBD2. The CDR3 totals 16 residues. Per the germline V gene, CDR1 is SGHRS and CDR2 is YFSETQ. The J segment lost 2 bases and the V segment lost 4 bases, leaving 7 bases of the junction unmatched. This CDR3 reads CASSLSGLAVQETQYF. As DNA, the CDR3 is TGCGCCAGCAGCCTATCGGGACTAGCGGTTCAAGAGACCCAGTACTTC.

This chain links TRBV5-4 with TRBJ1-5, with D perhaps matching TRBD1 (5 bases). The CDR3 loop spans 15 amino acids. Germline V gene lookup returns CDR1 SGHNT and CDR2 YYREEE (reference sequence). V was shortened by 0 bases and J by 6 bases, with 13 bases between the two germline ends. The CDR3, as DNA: TGTGCCAGCAGCTTGGACATGGCGGGGGGTCAGCCCCAGCATTTT. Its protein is CASSLDMAGGQPQHF.